Presented here are 26 T cell receptor beta chains from one specimen sequenced in a study of OX40 agonist ivuxolimab in advanced cancers. Profiled with immunoSEQ multiplex PCR; TCRdb holds only in-frame clones, not every one. The sample records 25,000 to 30,000 clones, roughly 84% being singletons. The source was CD4+ or CD8+ T cells sorted from blood, collected in a trial of the OX40 agonist ivuxolimab. These receptors were obtained from an adult with an advanced solid tumor such as melanoma, head and neck, liver or kidney cancer.

The chain employs TRBV4-3 and TRBJ2-5, with D perhaps being TRBD1 or TRBD2 (6 bases each). The germline V gene has CDR1 LGHNA and CDR2 YSLEER. The CDR3 extends over 15 amino acids. V lost 1 base, J lost 2 bases, and 11 bases lay in between. The CDR3 DNA follows: TGCGCCAGCAGCCAAGCTAGGGGGGATCAAGAGACCCAGTACTTC. Translation gives CASSQARGDQETQYF.

The rearrangement links TRBV29-1 to TRBJ1-2; no clear D. V was shortened by 1 base and J by 3 bases, with 6 bases between the two germline ends. Per germline, CDR1 SQVTM and CDR2 ANQGSEA. This CDR3 is 12 amino acids long. The CDR3 DNA follows: TGCAGCGTTGAAGGTTGGGACTATGGCTACACCTTC. Translated: CSVEGWDYGYTF.

This sequence joins TRBV5-4 and TRBJ2-7, with a possible D match to TRBD2 (6 bases). Germline V gene lookup returns CDR1 SGHNT and CDR2 YYREEE (reference sequence). V lost 4 bases, J lost 2 bases, and 13 bases lay in between. CDR3 length: 14 amino acids. CDR3 in amino acids: CASSLEGRTYEQYF. The DNA for the CDR3 is TGTGCCAGCAGCCTGGAGGGAAGAACCTACGAGCAGTACTTC.

The gene calls are TRBV7-6 and TRBJ2-7, with 12 bases matching TRBD2. Germline CDR1 is SGHVS and CDR2 is FNYEAQ. V trimming: 4 bases; J trimming: 3 bases; junction bases outside the gene matches: 7. CDR3 length: 16 residues. This CDR3 reads CASSSWTSGDFYEQYF. For the CDR3, the DNA is TGTGCCAGCAGCTCTTGGACTAGCGGGGACTTCTACGAGCAGTACTTC.

V gene TRBV6-5 combines with J gene TRBJ2-6; D ambiguous. The V end lost 2 bases, the J end lost 2 bases, and 7 bases lay between the germline ends. Looked up from germline, CDR1 is MNHEY and CDR2 is SVGAGI. The CDR3 is 15 amino acids. CDR3 nucleotide sequence: TGTGCCAGCAGTTACGGGGTCCCTGGGGCCAACGTCCTGACTTTC. Amino acid sequence: CASSYGVPGANVLTF.

In its sample, this clone was seen a few times. The chain combines TRBV29-1 with TRBJ2-1; a possible D gene is TRBD2 (6 bases). With 3 bases removed from V and 10 bases from J, the gap between germline ends came to 13 bases. This CDR3 is 12 amino acids long. Per germline, CDR1 SQVTM and CDR2 ANQGSEA. The CDR3 loop is CSVDGTPPEQFF. The CDR3 region has the DNA TGCAGCGTTGACGGGACTCCACCCGAGCAGTTCTTC.

The chain recombines TRBV2 with TRBJ1-4; 8 nucleotides agree with TRBD1. Trimming removed 7 bases from V and 8 bases from J; junction bases left unmatched: 6. In germline, CDR1 is SNHLY, CDR2 FYNNEI. This CDR3 is 13 amino acids long. CDR3 region: CASTGGSREKLFF. CDR3 sequence (DNA): TGTGCCAGCACAGGGGGCTCAAGAGAAAAACTGTTTTTT.

This chain joins TRBV2 and TRBJ2-7; tentative D call: TRBD2 (5 bases). CDR1 and CDR2 from the germline V gene are SNHLY and FYNNEI. This CDR3 region has 12 residues. Trimming took off 6 bases at V and 6 bases at J, with 12 bases between the two ends. CDR3 nucleotide sequence: TGTGCCAGCAGGGGGAGAGACCCCGAGCAGTACTTC. It yields the protein CASRGRDPEQYF.

This chain joins TRBV5-1 and TRBJ2-2; 12 bases align to TRBD2. In germline, CDR1 is SGHRS, CDR2 YFSETQ. Trimming took 4 bases from V and 6 from J; bases not matched to a gene: 7. The CDR3 loop spans 16 amino acids. The CDR3 sequence: CASSPTSGRSAGELFF. The CDR3, as DNA: TGCGCCAGCAGCCCCACTAGCGGGAGGTCTGCCGGGGAGCTGTTTTTT.

The rearrangement uses TRBV5-4 and TRBJ2-3; 9 nucleotides line up with TRBD2. CDR3 length: 15 amino acids. With 5 bases clipped from V and 3 bases from J, the junction kept 7 bases outside the gene matches. Germline CDR1 reads SGHNT; CDR2 reads YYREEE (reference sequence). This CDR3 reads CASSKRGENTDTQYF. The CDR3 nucleotides read TGTGCCAGCAGTAAGCGGGGGGAAAATACAGATACGCAGTATTTT.

The chain's CDR3 is CASSLVAGGNTGELFF. The CDR3 DNA is TGTGCCAGCAGCTTGGTAGCGGGAGGGAACACCGGGGAGCTGTTTTTT. The chain uses TRBV5-8 and TRBJ2-2, with 10 bases identical to TRBD2. The trim removed 0 bases at V and 1 base at J, leaving 0 bases unmatched. Germline CDR1 is SGHTS and CDR2 is YDEGEE. The CDR3 totals 16 residues.

The rearrangement uses TRBV2 and TRBJ2-7, with D perhaps TRBD1 (6 bases). The CDR3 runs to 15 residues. V was trimmed by 6 bases and J by 10 bases, leaving 25 bases between them. The V gene's germline CDR1 is SNHLY and CDR2 FYNNEI. The CDR3 loop reads CASSARTASIFGQYF. The CDR3 DNA reads as TGTGCCAGCAGCGCACGGACAGCCTCTATTTTTGGTCAGTACTTC.

CDR3 amino acids: CAWNTGGSGYTF. CDR3 DNA: TGTGCCTGGAACACAGGGGGAAGTGGCTACACCTTC. This chain uses TRBV30 with TRBJ1-2; 8 bases map to TRBD1. The CDR3 loop spans 12 amino acids. The trim removed 4 bases at V and 7 bases at J, leaving 5 bases unmatched. Germline V lookup: CDR1 GTSNPN, CDR2 SVGIG (reference sequence).

The chain links TRBV25-1 to TRBJ1-2; D is ambiguous. Trimming removed 1 base from V and 0 bases from J, with 15 bases in between. The CDR3 loop spans 17 amino acids. The V gene's germline CDR1 is MGHDK and CDR2 SYGVNS. CDR3 sequence (DNA): TGTGCCAGCAGTGAATCGGCGCTGTCCCCAGCTAACTATGGCTACACCTTC. This translates into CASSESALSPANYGYTF.

J is TRBJ1-1 and V is TRBV5-8; 8 bases map to TRBD1. The CDR3 consists of 16 residues. The germline V gene encodes CDR1 SGHTS and CDR2 YDEGEE. V lost 0 bases, J lost 3 bases, and 7 bases stayed unmatched. In DNA, the CDR3 is TGTGCCAGCAGCTTGGAGGTCAGGGGGCTGGACACTGAAGCTTTCTTT. Its translation is CASSLEVRGLDTEAFF.

The chain carries TRBV7-9 and TRBJ1-2; D call uncertain. In germline, CDR1 is SEHNR, CDR2 FQNEAQ (reference sequence). This CDR3 comprises 12 residues. V shed 8 bases and J shed 0 bases, with 7 bases lying between them. This CDR3 reads CASSTANYGYTF. The CDR3 coding sequence is TGTGCCAGCTCCACAGCTAACTATGGCTACACCTTC.

This sequence joins TRBV9 and TRBJ2-3, with 8 bases lining up with TRBD2. This CDR3 is 15 amino acids long. Germline lookup yields CDR1 SGDLS and CDR2 YYNGEE. Unmatched junction bases numbered 4, after V lost 4 bases and J lost 0 bases. Here the CDR3 reads CASSISGASTDTQYF. CDR3 sequence (DNA): TGTGCCAGCAGCATTAGCGGGGCTAGCACAGATACGCAGTATTTT. The whole variable domain, filled in from reference TRBV9 and TRBJ2-3, reads DSGVTQTPKHLITATGQRVTLRCSPRSGDLSVYWYQQSLDQGLQFLIQYYNGEERAKGNILERFSAQQFPDLHSELNLSSLELGDSALYFCASSISGASTDTQYFGPGTRLTVL.

This chain uses TRBV13 with TRBJ2-5; the match to TRBD2 covers 9 bases. Germline V CDR1 and CDR2: PRHDT, FYEKMQ (reference sequence). J lost 5 bases, V lost 5 bases, and 6 bases had no gene match. The CDR3 is 14 amino acids. CDR3 loop: CASSRGGAAETQYF. As DNA, the CDR3 is TGTGCCAGCAGCCGCGGGGGGGCCGCCGAGACCCAGTACTTC.

V usage is TRBV6-1 and J usage is TRBJ1-1; D gene ambiguous. The CDR3 loop spans 12 amino acids. Looked up from germline, CDR1 is MNHNS and CDR2 is SASEGT. Trimming removed 11 bases at V and 1 base at J, with 11 bases between. This CDR3 reads CAARSGNTEAFF. CDR3 coding DNA: TGTGCCGCCCGAAGCGGGAACACTGAAGCTTTCTTT.

Here the CDR3 DNA reads TGTGCCAGCAGTGAAGGGACTAGCGGGGGATACTACGAGCAGTACTTC. Translation: CASSEGTSGGYYEQYF. This rearrangement joins TRBV2 to TRBJ2-7, with 13 bases lining up with TRBD2. The CDR3 is 16 residues long. V lost 1 base and J lost 3; bases outside the gene matches: 3. Looked up from germline, CDR1 is SNHLY and CDR2 is FYNNEI. The full variable domain, rest sourced from reference TRBV2 and TRBJ2-7, is EPEVTQTPSHQVTQMGQEVILRCVPISNHLYFYWYRQILGQKVEFLVSFYNNEISEKSEIFDDQFSVERPDGSNFTLKIRSTKLEDSAMYFCASSEGTSGGYYEQYFGPGTRLTVT.

The chain carries TRBV9 and TRBJ1-6; possible D gene TRBD1, 5 bases. CDR1 and CDR2 from the germline V gene are SGDLS and YYNGEE. V was shortened by 0 bases and J by 8 bases, with 9 bases between the two germline ends. This CDR3 has 14 amino acids. Here the CDR3 DNA reads TGTGCCAGCAGCGTAGGTACAGGTCATTCACCCCTCCACTTT. Its translation: CASSVGTGHSPLHF.

This chain uses TRBV11-2 with TRBJ2-7; perhaps D is TRBD1 or TRBD2 (6 bases each). The V and J ends lost 1 base and 6 bases respectively, with 10 bases between them. The CDR3 extends over 13 amino acids. Germline values: CDR1 SGHAT, CDR2 FQNNGV. The DNA for the CDR3 is TGTGCCAGCAGCTTAGGCCGGGGGCGCGAGCAGTACTTC. Its translation is CASSLGRGREQYF.

The chain is built from TRBV4-2 and TRBJ2-7, with 14 bases that match TRBD2. The germline V gene has CDR1 LGHNA and CDR2 YNFKEQ. Unmatched junction bases numbered 0, after V lost 1 base and J lost 4 bases. This CDR3 region has 15 residues. CDR3 region: CASSQGLAGGYEQYF. CDR3 nucleotides: TGTGCCAGCAGCCAAGGACTAGCGGGAGGGTACGAGCAGTACTTC.

Regarding this clone: The identical CDR3 is also encoded by other nucleotide sequences in the sample. The chain carries TRBV7-9 and TRBJ2-1; D gene unclear. V lost 1 base and J 4 bases, leaving 11 bases between the germline ends. This CDR3 is built from 15 residues. Germline assignment: CDR1 SEHNR and CDR2 FQNEAQ (reference sequence). The CDR3 nucleotides are TGTGCCAGCAGCTTAGGCAGTCCTACTTACAATGAGCAGTTCTTC. This encodes CASSLGSPTYNEQFF.

This clone has more than one count but fewer than ten. The J gene is TRBJ1-4, the V gene TRBV7-9, with unresolved D. The length of the CDR3 is 12 residues. Germline assignment: CDR1 SEHNR and CDR2 FQNEAQ (reference sequence). Trimming took off 4 bases at V and 8 bases at J, with 8 bases between the two ends. Here the CDR3 DNA reads TGTGCCAGCAGCTCAGTAGGCGAAAAACTGTTTTTT. Amino acids: CASSSVGEKLFF.

This chain links TRBV9 with TRBJ2-5; D not certain. Looked up from germline, CDR1 is SGDLS and CDR2 is YYNGEE. With 0 bases removed from V and 4 bases from J, the gap between germline ends came to 7 bases. This CDR3 has 13 amino acids. CDR3 residues: CASSVDVRETQYF. CDR3 DNA sequence: TGTGCCAGCAGCGTAGACGTGAGAGAGACCCAGTACTTC.